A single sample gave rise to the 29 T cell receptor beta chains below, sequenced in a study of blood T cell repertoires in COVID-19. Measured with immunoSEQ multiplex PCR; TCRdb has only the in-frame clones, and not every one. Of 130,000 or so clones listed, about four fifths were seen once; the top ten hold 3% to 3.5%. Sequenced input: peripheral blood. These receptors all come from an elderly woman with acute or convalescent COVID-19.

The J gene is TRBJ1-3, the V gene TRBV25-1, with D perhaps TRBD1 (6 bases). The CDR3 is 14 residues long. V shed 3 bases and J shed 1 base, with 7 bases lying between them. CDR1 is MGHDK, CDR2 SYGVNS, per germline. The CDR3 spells CASSDTGSGNTIYF. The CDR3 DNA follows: TGTGCCAGCAGTGACACAGGGTCTGGAAACACCATATATTTT. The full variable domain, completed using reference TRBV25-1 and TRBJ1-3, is EADIYQTPRYLVIGTGKKITLECSQTMGHDKMYWYQQDPGMELHLIHYSYGVNSTEKGDLSSESTVSRIRTEHFPLTLESARPSHTSQYLCASSDTGSGNTIYFGEGSWLTVV.

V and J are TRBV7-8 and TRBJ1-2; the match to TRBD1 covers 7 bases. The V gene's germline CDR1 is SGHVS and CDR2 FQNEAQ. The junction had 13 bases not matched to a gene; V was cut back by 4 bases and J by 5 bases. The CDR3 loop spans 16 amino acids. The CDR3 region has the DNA TGTGCCAGCAGCTCTAGGTCAGGGGGGCCGCGTTATGGCTACACCTTC. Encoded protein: CASSSRSGGPRYGYTF. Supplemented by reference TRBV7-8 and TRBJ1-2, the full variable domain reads GAGVSQSPRYKVAKRGQDVALRCDPISGHVSLFWYQQALGQGPEFLTYFQNEAQLDKSGLPSDRFFAERPEGSVSTLKIQRTQQEDSAVYLCASSSRSGGPRYGYTFGSGTRLTVV.

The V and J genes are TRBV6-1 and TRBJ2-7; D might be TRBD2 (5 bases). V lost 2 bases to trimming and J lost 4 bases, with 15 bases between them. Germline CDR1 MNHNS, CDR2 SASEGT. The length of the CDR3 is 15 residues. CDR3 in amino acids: CASSEFGVFMYEQYF. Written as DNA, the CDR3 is TGTGCCAGCAGTGAATTCGGGGTTTTCATGTACGAGCAGTACTTC.

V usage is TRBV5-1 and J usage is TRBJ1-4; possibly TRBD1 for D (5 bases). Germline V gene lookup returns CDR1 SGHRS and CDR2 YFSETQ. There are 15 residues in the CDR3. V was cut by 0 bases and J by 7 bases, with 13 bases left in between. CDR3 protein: CASSLGGGEGEKLFF. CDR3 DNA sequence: TGCGCCAGCAGCTTGGGCGGGGGGGAAGGTGAAAAACTGTTTTTT.

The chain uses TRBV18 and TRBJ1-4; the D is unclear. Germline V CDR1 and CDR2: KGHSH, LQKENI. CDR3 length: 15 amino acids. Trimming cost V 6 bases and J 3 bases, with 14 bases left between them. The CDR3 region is CASSRSASSNEKLFF. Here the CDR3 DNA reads TGTGCCAGCTCCCGGAGTGCGAGCTCTAATGAAAAACTGTTTTTT.

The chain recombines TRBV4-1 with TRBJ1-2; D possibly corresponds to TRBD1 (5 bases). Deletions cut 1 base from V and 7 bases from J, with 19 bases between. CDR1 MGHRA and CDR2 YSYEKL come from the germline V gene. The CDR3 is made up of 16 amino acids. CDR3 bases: TGCGCCAGCAGCCAAGGGCTGGGGGGTTCTTTCCCTGGCTACACCTTC. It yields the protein CASSQGLGGSFPGYTF.

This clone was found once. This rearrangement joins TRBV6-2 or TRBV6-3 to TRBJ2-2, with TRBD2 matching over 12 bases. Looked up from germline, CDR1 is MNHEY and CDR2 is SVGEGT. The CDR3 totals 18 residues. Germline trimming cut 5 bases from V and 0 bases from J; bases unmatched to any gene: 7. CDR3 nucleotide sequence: TGTGCCAGCAGTACTTGGACTAGCGGGATTTCGAACACCGGGGAGCTGTTTTTT. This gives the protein CASSTWTSGISNTGELFF.

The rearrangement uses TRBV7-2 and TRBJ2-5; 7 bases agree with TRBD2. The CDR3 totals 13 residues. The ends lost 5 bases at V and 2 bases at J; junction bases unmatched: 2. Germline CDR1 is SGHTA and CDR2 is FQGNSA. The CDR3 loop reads CASSREVQETQYF. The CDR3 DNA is TGTGCCAGCAGCCGGGAGGTTCAAGAGACCCAGTACTTC.

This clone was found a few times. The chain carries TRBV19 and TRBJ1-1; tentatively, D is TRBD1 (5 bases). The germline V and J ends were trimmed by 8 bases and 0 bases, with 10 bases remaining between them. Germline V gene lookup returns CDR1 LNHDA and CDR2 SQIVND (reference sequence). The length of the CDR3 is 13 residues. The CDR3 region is CASCQGMNTEAFF. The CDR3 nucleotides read TGTGCCAGTTGTCAGGGCATGAACACTGAAGCTTTCTTT.

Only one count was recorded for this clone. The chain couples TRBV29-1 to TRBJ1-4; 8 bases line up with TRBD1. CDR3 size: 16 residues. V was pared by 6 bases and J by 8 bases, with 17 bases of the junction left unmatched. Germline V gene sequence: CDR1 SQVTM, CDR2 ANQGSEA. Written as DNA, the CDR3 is TGCAGCGTCGCTGCCCCCTGGACAGGGAAGAGGGAAAAACTGTTTTTT. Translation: CSVAAPWTGKREKLFF.

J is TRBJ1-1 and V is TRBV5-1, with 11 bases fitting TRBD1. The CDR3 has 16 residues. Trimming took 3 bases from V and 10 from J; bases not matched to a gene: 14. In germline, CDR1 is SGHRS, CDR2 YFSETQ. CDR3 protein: CASSWTGGAWDFGAFF. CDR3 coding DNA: TGCGCCAGCAGCTGGACAGGGGGCGCATGGGATTTTGGAGCTTTCTTT.

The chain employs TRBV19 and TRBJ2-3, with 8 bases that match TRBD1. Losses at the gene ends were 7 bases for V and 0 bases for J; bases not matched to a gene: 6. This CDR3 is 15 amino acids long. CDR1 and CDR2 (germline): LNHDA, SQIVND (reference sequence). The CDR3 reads CASTPQGGSTDTQYF. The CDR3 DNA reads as TGTGCCAGTACCCCACAGGGGGGTAGCACAGATACGCAGTATTTT.

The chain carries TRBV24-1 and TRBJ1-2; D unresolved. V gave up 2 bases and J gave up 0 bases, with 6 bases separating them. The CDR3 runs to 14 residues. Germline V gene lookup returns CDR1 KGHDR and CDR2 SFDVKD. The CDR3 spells CATSDSGANYGYTF. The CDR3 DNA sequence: TGTGCCACCAGTGATTCCGGGGCTAACTATGGCTACACCTTC.

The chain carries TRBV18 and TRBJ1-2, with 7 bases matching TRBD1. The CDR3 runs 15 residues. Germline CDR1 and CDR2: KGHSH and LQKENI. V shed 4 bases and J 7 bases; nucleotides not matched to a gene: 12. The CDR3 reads CASSLGQDASFGYTF. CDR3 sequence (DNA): TGTGCCAGCTCACTTGGACAGGACGCTTCCTTTGGCTACACCTTC.

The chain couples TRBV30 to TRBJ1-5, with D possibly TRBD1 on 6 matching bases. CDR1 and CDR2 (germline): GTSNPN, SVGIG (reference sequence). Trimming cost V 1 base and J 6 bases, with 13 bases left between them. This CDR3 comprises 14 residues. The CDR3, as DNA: TGTGCCTGGAGTGCCGGGACAAGGGGTCAGCCCCAGCATTTT. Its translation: CAWSAGTRGQPQHF.

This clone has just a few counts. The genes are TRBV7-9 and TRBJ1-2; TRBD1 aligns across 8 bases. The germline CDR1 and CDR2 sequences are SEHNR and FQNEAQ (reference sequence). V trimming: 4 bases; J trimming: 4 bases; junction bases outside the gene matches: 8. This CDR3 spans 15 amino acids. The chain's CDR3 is CASSSTLDRGYGYTF. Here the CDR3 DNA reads TGTGCCAGCAGCTCCACCCTAGACAGGGGCTATGGCTACACCTTC.

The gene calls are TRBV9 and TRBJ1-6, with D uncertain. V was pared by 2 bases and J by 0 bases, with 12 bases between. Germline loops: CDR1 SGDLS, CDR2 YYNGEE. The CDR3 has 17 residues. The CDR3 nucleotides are TGTGCCAGCAGCGTTGACTCGGTGGACTCCTATAATTCACCCCTCCACTTT. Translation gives CASSVDSVDSYNSPLHF.

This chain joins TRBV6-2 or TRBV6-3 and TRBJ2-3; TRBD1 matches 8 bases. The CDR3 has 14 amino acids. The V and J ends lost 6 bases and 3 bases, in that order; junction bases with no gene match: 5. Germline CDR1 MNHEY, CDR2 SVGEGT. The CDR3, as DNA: TGTGCCAGCAGATACCAGGGGGCGACAGATACGCAGTATTTT. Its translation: CASRYQGATDTQYF.

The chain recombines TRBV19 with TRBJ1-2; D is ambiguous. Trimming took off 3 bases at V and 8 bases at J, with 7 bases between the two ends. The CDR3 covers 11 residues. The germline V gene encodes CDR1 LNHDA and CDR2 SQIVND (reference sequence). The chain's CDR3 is CASSIGRGYTF. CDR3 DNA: TGTGCCAGTAGTATCGGGAGGGGCTACACCTTC.

CDR3 nucleotides: TGTGCCATCAGCCCTGGGACAGGCGTAACCCTCGGCACAGATACGCAGTATTTT. Protein: CAISPGTGVTLGTDTQYF. The genes are TRBV10-3 and TRBJ2-3; 8 bases are a match to TRBD1. V dropped 6 bases and J dropped 1; count of bases not matched to a gene: 15. The germline CDR1 and CDR2 sequences are ENHRY and SYGVKD. This CDR3 has 18 amino acids.

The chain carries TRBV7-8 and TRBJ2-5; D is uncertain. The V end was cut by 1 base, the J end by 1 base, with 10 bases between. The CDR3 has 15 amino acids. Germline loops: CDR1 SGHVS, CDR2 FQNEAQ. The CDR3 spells CASSLVPSTQETQYF. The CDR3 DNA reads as TGTGCCAGCAGCTTAGTACCGAGTACCCAAGAGACCCAGTACTTC.

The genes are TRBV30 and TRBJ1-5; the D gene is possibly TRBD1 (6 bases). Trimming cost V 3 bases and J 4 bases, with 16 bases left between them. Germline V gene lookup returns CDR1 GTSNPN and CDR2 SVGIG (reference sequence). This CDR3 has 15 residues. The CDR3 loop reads CAWRPRGLGNQPQHF. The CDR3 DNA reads TGTGCCTGGAGACCCAGGGGCCTGGGAAATCAGCCCCAGCATTTT.

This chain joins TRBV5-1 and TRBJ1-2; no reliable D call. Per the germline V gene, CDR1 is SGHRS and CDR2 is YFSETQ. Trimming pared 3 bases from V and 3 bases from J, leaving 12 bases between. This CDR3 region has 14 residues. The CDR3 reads CASSSLEGYYGYTF. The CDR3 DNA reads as TGCGCCAGCAGCTCCCTCGAGGGATACTATGGCTACACCTTC.

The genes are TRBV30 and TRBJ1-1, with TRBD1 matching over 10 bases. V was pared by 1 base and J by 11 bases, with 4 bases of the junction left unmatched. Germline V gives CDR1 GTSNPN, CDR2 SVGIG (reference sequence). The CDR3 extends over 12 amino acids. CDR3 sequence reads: CAWSGGTGVAFF. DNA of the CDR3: TGTGCCTGGAGTGGGGGGACAGGGGTTGCTTTCTTT.

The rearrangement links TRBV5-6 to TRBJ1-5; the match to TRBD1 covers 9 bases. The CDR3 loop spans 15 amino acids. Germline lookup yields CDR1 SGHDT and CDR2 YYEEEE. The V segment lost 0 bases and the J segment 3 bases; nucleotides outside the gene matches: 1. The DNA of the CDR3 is TGTGCCAGCAGCTTGGGGACAGGGGCCAATCAGCCCCAGCATTTT. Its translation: CASSLGTGANQPQHF.

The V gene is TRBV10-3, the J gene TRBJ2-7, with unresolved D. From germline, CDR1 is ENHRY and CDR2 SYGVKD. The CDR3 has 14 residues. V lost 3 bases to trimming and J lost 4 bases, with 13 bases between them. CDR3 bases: TGTGCCATCAGTGAAGTAACCGACTTGTACGAGCAGTACTTC. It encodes CAISEVTDLYEQYF.

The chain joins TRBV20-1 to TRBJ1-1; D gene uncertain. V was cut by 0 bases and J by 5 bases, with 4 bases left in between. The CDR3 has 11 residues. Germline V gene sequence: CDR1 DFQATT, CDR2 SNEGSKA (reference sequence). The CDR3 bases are TGCAGTGCTAGAGACAGAACTGAAGCTTTCTTT. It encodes CSARDRTEAFF.

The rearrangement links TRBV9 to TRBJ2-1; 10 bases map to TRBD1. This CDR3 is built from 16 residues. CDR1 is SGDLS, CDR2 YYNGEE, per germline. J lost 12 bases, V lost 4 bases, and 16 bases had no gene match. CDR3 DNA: TGTGCCAGCAGCCCCCGACCGGACAGGGGGGTTTCTTCGCAGTTCTTC. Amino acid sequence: CASSPRPDRGVSSQFF.

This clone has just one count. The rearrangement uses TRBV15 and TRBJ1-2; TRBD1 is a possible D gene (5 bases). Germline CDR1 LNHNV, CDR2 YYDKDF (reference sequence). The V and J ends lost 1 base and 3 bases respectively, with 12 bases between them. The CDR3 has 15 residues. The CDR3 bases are TGTGCCACCAGCAGAGGTCACTCAGGGTACTATGGCTACACCTTC. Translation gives CATSRGHSGYYGYTF.